The clone carrying this T cell receptor (beta chain) was picked up one time. What it binds is unknown. This sample is part of a study of shared clonotypes between healthy human individuals. Study details: Three plates were used per donor for CD4 naive, three for CD4 memory, two for CD8 naive and one for CD8 memory. Broader study findings: As a rule, naive subsets had a larger estimated richness than memory subsets. Roughly 4.6% of naive CD4 clonotypes were common to a few donors.

TCRdb's copy holds only in-frame clones and misses some; the assay was immunoSEQ multiplex PCR. The sample lists 2 million to 3 million clones; more than 85% were seen once. Germline V gives CDR1 LGHNA, CDR2 YSLEER. Trimming removed 7 bases at V and 0 bases at J, with 22 bases between. The CDR3 has 19 residues. Adults of Caucasian background living in Nashville, Tennessee made up all donors. Source material: naive CD4+ T cells from PBMCs. Subset indicated: CD45RA+ positively selected. This clonotype was sampled from a man between 18 and 35 years old in good health. Some clones in this sample may be carry-over from other donors' samples. V is TRBV4-3 and J is TRBJ2-6; no reliable D call. The CDR3 protein is CASTSKWYRVSSGANVLTF. The CDR3 DNA is TGCGCCAGCACCTCAAAGTGGTACCGGGTTAGCTCTGGGGCCAACGTCCTGACTTTC.